This T cell receptor (beta chain) was found in a study of T cell repertoires in ileal Crohn's disease (dated by TCRdb to about 2019). Turning to the overall study: Median disease duration was about eight years, and about 40% of patients were identified as active smokers at the time of surgery. Every patient underwent surgery because of a complication, which was stricturing disease in around 60% and penetrating disease in around 39%. Postoperative therapy was given to about half of the patients, with thiopurines administered to approximately twelve patients and anti-TNF agents administered to some 17 patients. TCR repertoire analysis was done in roughly 57 Crohn's disease patients from a prospective multicentre cohort. The study was conducted in parallel with a multicentre cohort that was designed to identify predictors of early endoscopic recurrence following ileocolonic resection. A Rutgeerts score above i0 was used to define endoscopic postoperative recurrence. A total of about 170 mucosal samples from 57 patients were sequenced, collected from several sites on the surgical specimen and at postoperative endoscopy.

Roughly 0.55 micrograms of biopsy DNA per sample were submitted for commercial TCRB immunosequencing. A two-step, amplification bias-controlled multiplex PCR was used by Adaptive Biotechnology to amplify CDR3 regions from genomic DNA. In the first PCR, primers covered every V and J gene segment, and in the second PCR, barcodes and Illumina adapters were added. CDR3 libraries were sequenced on an Illumina instrument. As for the original processing: The analysis used both the pipelines supplied by the vendor and custom analysis of the raw data in R/Bioconductor with R version 3.3.0. Clonality, ranging from 0 to 1, was calculated as the inverse of the normalised Shannon entropy of all productive clones. High-frequency clones were defined as the share of the repertoire occupied by the top 100 clones, with only clones passing a 95% confidence test being retained. Repertoire diversity was measured with the Simpson index, and overlap between samples was measured with the Morisita-Horn index. TCRdb provides this immuneACCESS table in a form limited to in-frame rearrangements. Some clones are lacking; in checked studies, under half of them reflect an unresolved V gene, and why the rest are absent is not known. D and trimming were read from the DNA, whereas the V and J calls and clone size are those reported in that table. The sample table shows 13,000 to 15,000 clones, and nearly 90% are seen once. The ten largest clones take up 3% to 4.5% of the sample.

V lost 5 bases and J lost 1 base; the stretch between them is 8 bases long. The germline V gene gives CDR1 as SGHTA and CDR2 as FQGNSA. The CDR3, from cysteine to phenylalanine, totals 13 residues. Kept here is only the CDR3 DNA, which spans 39 bases and is read in frame from base 1. Adults with ileal or ileocolonic Crohn's disease and an indication for ileocolonic resection were eligible for inclusion. Whole ileal mucosal biopsies were kept frozen at -80 degrees C prior to DNA extraction. Genomic DNA was isolated from frozen whole biopsies using a TRizol-based method, and the DNA was quantified with a NanoDrop 2000 spectrophotometer. Overall study outcomes, separate from this receptor: Only a subgroup of patients, of unstated size, had mucosal CD4 and CD8 T cells sorted and sequenced. Patients who were active smokers at surgery had a significantly higher proportion of clonal expansions than non-smokers (roughly 27% vs 19%, p=0.02). Higher percentages of high-frequency clones at the time of surgery were linked to endoscopic recurrence, and every patient with clonality above 26.8% (18/57) had recurrence. Sorted CD8 T cells carried more high-frequency clones than CD4 T cells, suggesting mucosal expansions were mainly CD8.

Note on this clone: Its target antigen remains unknown. Qualities for individual bases were not recorded, and no much larger clone is one base off.

The rearrangement joined TRBV7-2 to TRBJ2-5; the D gene is perhaps TRBD2, from 6 matching bases. The sample comprised ileal tissue. This sequence originates from an adult with Crohn's disease. The nucleotide sequence is given as TGTGCCAGCAGCAAGCGGGTCCAAGAGACCCAGTACTTC. It codes for CASSKRVQETQYF.